This entry lists 26 T cell receptor beta chains sequenced from one sample in a study of T cell changes during pregnancy in multiple sclerosis. This table comes from immunoSEQ multiplex PCR, and its TCRdb copy is limited to in-frame clones, with some not included. Among tens of thousands of clones listed, over 80% were seen once. The material was CD4+ T cells from peripheral blood mononuclear cells, obtained after pregnancy. These receptors were collected from a female donor in good health, enrolled as a control in a pregnancy study.

The chain employs TRBV11-3 and TRBJ2-1; TRBD1 matches at 9 bases. The CDR3 spans 13 residues. V lost 9 bases, J lost 7 bases, and 7 bases stayed unmatched. Per the germline V gene, CDR1 is SGHNT and CDR2 is YENEEA. The CDR3 DNA follows: TGTGCCAGTAAGGACAGGGGACGGAATGAGCAGTTCTTC. As protein: CASKDRGRNEQFF.

V usage is TRBV18 and J usage is TRBJ1-6, with 7 nucleotides matching TRBD1. V was pared by 0 bases and J by 9 bases, with 2 bases of the junction left unmatched. CDR3 length: 14 amino acids. The germline gives CDR1 KGHSH, CDR2 LQKENI. The CDR3 region has the DNA TGTGCCAGCTCACCACCGGCAGGGGGTTCACCCCTCCACTTT. Translation gives CASSPPAGGSPLHF.

The genes are TRBV2 and TRBJ1-2; 7 nucleotides match TRBD1. The length of the CDR3 is 12 residues. The germline V gene encodes CDR1 SNHLY and CDR2 FYNNEI. With 7 bases clipped from V and 7 bases from J, the junction kept 6 bases outside the gene matches. The CDR3 DNA sequence: TGTGCCAGCAATCGGGCAGGGGGTGGCTACACCTTC. This gives the protein CASNRAGGGYTF. The full variable domain, in which reference TRBV2 and TRBJ1-2 provide the parts outside the CDR3, is EPEVTQTPSHQVTQMGQEVILRCVPISNHLYFYWYRQILGQKVEFLVSFYNNEISEKSEIFDDQFSVERPDGSNFTLKIRSTKLEDSAMYFCASNRAGGGYTFGSGTRLTVV.

This clone was picked up a small number of times. The CDR3, as DNA: TGCAGCGTTGTGTCGGCAGGGGATCTTGGGGCTGAAGCTTTCTTT. Protein sequence: CSVVSAGDLGAEAFF. The chain uses TRBV29-1 and TRBJ1-1; the D gene is possibly TRBD1 (6 bases). V was cut by 4 bases and J by 6 bases, with 21 bases left in between. CDR1 and CDR2 (germline): SQVTM, ANQGSEA. This CDR3 is 15 amino acids long.

The chain links TRBV28 to TRBJ2-5; D is perhaps TRBD1 (6 bases). The V end was cut by 6 bases, the J end by 5 bases, with 16 bases between. The CDR3 spans 14 residues. The V gene's germline CDR1 is MDHEN and CDR2 SYDVKM. CDR3 sequence reads: CASSLPRGHETQYF. The CDR3 coding sequence is TGTGCCAGCAGCCTACCCAGGGGCCACGAGACCCAGTACTTC.

In regard to this clone: The junction differs from germline at one of its ends, possibly a read error. This chain uses TRBV4-2 with TRBJ2-3; 8 bases map to TRBD2. Germline CDR1 is LGHNA and CDR2 is YNFKEQ. The CDR3 length is 17 residues. CDR3 coding DNA: TGTGCCAGCAGCAAAGAGACAAGCGGGGGCCGCAGGGATACGCAGTATTTT. This codes for CASSKETSGGRRDTQYF.

The V and J genes are TRBV6-7 and TRBJ1-2; D is ambiguous. TRBV6-7 counts as an open reading frame of uncertain function. CDR3 length equals 12 residues. V lost 6 bases, J lost 2 bases, and 7 bases lay in between. CDR3 sequence: CASRERNYGYTF. For the CDR3, the DNA is TGTGCCAGCAGAGAGAGGAACTATGGCTACACCTTC.

The gene calls are TRBV25-1 and TRBJ2-7; TRBD1 aligns across 8 bases. Germline V gene data show CDR1 as MGHDK and CDR2 as SYGVNS. This CDR3 spans 17 amino acids. The V gene end was trimmed by 1 base and the J gene end by 0 bases; junction bases not matched to a gene: 8. CDR3 sequence reads: CASSELQGQGASYEQYF. The CDR3 DNA is TGTGCCAGCAGTGAATTACAGGGCCAGGGGGCCTCCTACGAGCAGTACTTC.

The chain carries TRBV5-1 and TRBJ2-3; no clear D gene. CDR1 and CDR2 (germline): SGHRS, YFSETQ. The V and J ends lost 0 bases and 2 bases respectively, with 4 bases between them. The CDR3 loop spans 13 amino acids. CDR3 sequence (DNA): TGCGCCAGCAGCTTGGACAACACAGATACGCAGTATTTT. Translating it yields CASSLDNTDTQYF.

This clone has a single count. This CDR3 reads CASSATRDTYNEQFF. The DNA for the CDR3 is TGTGCCAGCAGCGCAACCCGGGACACCTACAATGAGCAGTTCTTC. The chain combines TRBV7-3 with TRBJ2-1, with a weak D call TRBD1 (6 bases). The CDR3 spans 15 residues. Germline V gene sequence: CDR1 SGHTA, CDR2 FQGTGA. The V gene lost 5 bases and the J gene lost 2 bases, with 13 bases spanning the gap.

This chain joins TRBV30 and TRBJ1-6; TRBD1 aligns across 9 bases. CDR1 and CDR2 from the germline V gene are GTSNPN and SVGIG (reference sequence). This CDR3 comprises 14 residues. V lost 2 bases and J lost 7; bases outside the gene matches: 3. The CDR3 DNA reads TGTGCCTGGAGTTTGGGGACAGGGAATTCACCCCTCCACTTT. Encoded protein: CAWSLGTGNSPLHF.

V is TRBV5-3 and J is TRBJ1-1; TRBD1 agrees at 12 bases. TRBV5-3 is labeled an ORF, and its function is uncertain. The CDR3 length is 17 residues. The V and J ends lost 0 bases and 4 bases, in that order; junction bases with no gene match: 7. CDR3 loop: CARSLGSGDRGPTEAFF. Written as DNA, the CDR3 is TGTGCCAGAAGCTTGGGATCGGGGGACAGGGGGCCCACTGAAGCTTTCTTT.

The genes are TRBV5-6 and TRBJ2-7; 9 nucleotides match TRBD1. This CDR3 is 17 amino acids long. CDR1 and CDR2 (germline): SGHDT, YYEEEE. J was trimmed by 6 bases and V by 3 bases; bases with no gene match: 16. The CDR3 sequence is CASSSLAVPGQGVEQYF. The CDR3, as DNA: TGTGCCAGCAGCTCCCTCGCGGTACCGGGACAGGGCGTCGAGCAGTACTTC.

The J gene is TRBJ1-6, the V gene TRBV7-3; D is uncertain. The germline V and J ends were trimmed by 2 bases and 0 bases, with 5 bases remaining between them. The V gene's germline CDR1 is SGHTA and CDR2 FQGTGA. This CDR3 comprises 15 residues. CDR3 amino acids: CASSLWSSYNSPLHF. DNA of the CDR3: TGTGCCAGCAGCTTATGGAGCTCCTATAATTCACCCCTCCACTTT.

The rearrangement links TRBV11-1 to TRBJ2-1; 10 nucleotides align to TRBD2. V was pared by 3 bases and J by 10 bases, with 12 bases of the junction left unmatched. The CDR3 consists of 16 residues. Per the germline V gene, CDR1 is SGHAT and CDR2 is FQDESV (reference sequence). The CDR3, as DNA: TGTGCCAGCAGCTTCGCCGAGCGGGGGGGCCATCAGGAGCAGTTCTTC. It specifies CASSFAERGGHQEQFF.

The chain has TRBV7-9 and TRBJ1-1; D is unclear. Germline V lookup: CDR1 SEHNR, CDR2 FQNEAQ (reference sequence). The CDR3 loop spans 15 amino acids. V dropped 0 bases and J dropped 4 bases, with 12 bases sitting between them. The CDR3 spells CASSLATYRGTEAFF. The CDR3 nucleotides are TGTGCCAGCAGCTTAGCAACGTACCGGGGCACTGAAGCTTTCTTT.

The chain is built from TRBV7-2 and TRBJ1-1; the D is unclear. The length of the CDR3 is 16 residues. From germline, CDR1 is SGHTA and CDR2 FQGNSA. V lost 4 bases, J lost 0 bases, and 15 bases lay in between. The CDR3 nucleotides read TGTGCCAGCAGCTCCGAAAACTATAAGTTGAACACTGAAGCTTTCTTT. Its protein is CASSSENYKLNTEAFF. The entire variable domain, with the rest obtained from reference TRBV7-2 and TRBJ1-1, is as follows: GAGVSQSPSNKVTEKGKDVELRCDPISGHTALYWYRQSLGQGLEFLIYFQGNSAPDKSGLPSDRFSAERTGGSVSTLTIQRTQQEDSAVYLCASSSENYKLNTEAFFGQGTRLTVV.

The rearrangement uses TRBV12-5 and TRBJ1-3; 7 nucleotides agree with TRBD1. Germline values: CDR1 LGHNT, CDR2 FRNRAP. This CDR3 is built from 16 residues. After removal of 4 bases from V and 1 base from J, the junction contained 7 bases not matched to a gene. This CDR3 is CASGSNRGSSGNTIYF. CDR3 DNA sequence: TGTGCTAGTGGTTCCAACAGGGGATCGTCTGGAAACACCATATATTTT.

The chain recombines TRBV5-1 with TRBJ2-6; 8 bases are a match to TRBD1. This CDR3 region has 16 residues. Trimming removed 3 bases from V and 3 bases from J; junction bases left unmatched: 5. Germline values: CDR1 SGHRS, CDR2 YFSETQ. As DNA, the CDR3 is TGCGCCAGCAGCTCCCGGACAGGGAATGGGGCCAACGTCCTGACTTTC. This gives the protein CASSSRTGNGANVLTF. The variable domain in full, with the rest retrieved from reference TRBV5-1 and TRBJ2-6, is KAGVTQTPRYLIKTRGQQVTLSCSPISGHRSVSWYQQTPGQGLQFLFEYFSETQRNKGNFPGRFSGRQFSNSRSEMNVSTLELGDSALYLCASSSRTGNGANVLTFGAGSRLTVL.

This clone was seen a single time. CDR3 loop: CASSPITKETQYF. In DNA, the CDR3 is TGTGCCAGCAGCCCCATTACTAAAGAGACCCAGTACTTC. V is TRBV7-2 and J is TRBJ2-5; D uncertain. Germline loops: CDR1 SGHTA, CDR2 FQGNSA. CDR3 length equals 13 residues. Trimming stripped 5 bases from V and 3 bases from J, with 10 bases between. Full variable domain (outside the CDR3, taken from reference TRBV7-2 and TRBJ2-5): GAGVSQSPSNKVTEKGKDVELRCDPISGHTALYWYRQSLGQGLEFLIYFQGNSAPDKSGLPSDRFSAERTGGSVSTLTIQRTQQEDSAVYLCASSPITKETQYFGPGTRLLVL.

The gene calls are TRBV6-5 and TRBJ2-2; D remains ambiguous. CDR3 size: 16 residues. Trimming removed 0 bases at V and 6 bases at J, with 14 bases between. Germline V CDR1 and CDR2: MNHEY, SVGAGI. The chain's CDR3 is CASSYSNPDKAGELFF. In DNA, the CDR3 is TGTGCCAGCAGTTACTCGAACCCTGACAAAGCCGGGGAGCTGTTTTTT.

This rearrangement joins TRBV29-1 to TRBJ2-5; 11 nucleotides agree with TRBD1. The CDR3 is 18 amino acids. Trimming removed 5 bases from V and 3 bases from J; junction bases left unmatched: 17. Germline V CDR1 and CDR2: SQVTM, ANQGSEA. CDR3 nucleotide sequence: TGCAGCGTTAATGGACAGGGGGCTGGGGTAATCTGGGAAGAGACCCAGTACTTC. This sequence encodes CSVNGQGAGVIWEETQYF.

V is TRBV11-2 and J is TRBJ2-1; TRBD2 is a possible D gene (5 bases). Trimming left V 3 bases short and J 4 bases short, with 10 bases between. The CDR3 spans 14 residues. Per the germline V gene, CDR1 is SGHAT and CDR2 is FQNNGV. CDR3: CASSFTRAYNEQFF. DNA of the CDR3: TGTGCCAGCAGCTTCACTAGAGCTTACAATGAGCAGTTCTTC.

On this clone itself: Other DNA sequences from this sample encode an identical CDR3 as well. The chain combines TRBV6-5 with TRBJ2-2, with TRBD1 matching over 7 bases. CDR1 is MNHEY and CDR2 is SVGAGI in the germline V gene. The CDR3 extends over 14 amino acids. V lost 6 bases to trimming and J lost 1 base; unmatched junction nucleotides: 2. The CDR3 reads CASRNRGNTGELFF. The CDR3 coding sequence is TGTGCCAGCAGAAACAGGGGGAACACCGGGGAGCTGTTTTTT.

The V gene is TRBV27, the J gene TRBJ2-1; TRBD2 matches 8 bases. Germline V gene data show CDR1 as MNHEY and CDR2 as SMNVEV (reference sequence). V lost 10 bases, J lost 4 bases, and 6 bases stayed unmatched. The CDR3 spans 13 residues. The CDR3 sequence is CATGGGLYNEQFF. For the CDR3, the DNA is TGTGCCACCGGGGGGGGGCTATACAATGAGCAGTTCTTC.

This clone was detected once. The rearrangement links TRBV15 to TRBJ1-3; D gene ambiguous. There are 15 residues in the CDR3. V lost 0 bases and J lost 5, with 11 bases in between. In germline, CDR1 is LNHNV, CDR2 YYDKDF (reference sequence). The CDR3 nucleotides read TGTGCCACCAGCAGAGACCCAGGATCCAGAAACACCATATATTTT. It yields the protein CATSRDPGSRNTIYF.